This is a list of T cell receptor beta chains from one sample in a study of T cell responses to AZD1222 COVID-19 vaccine. Assay used: immunoSEQ multiplex PCR; TCRdb lists only in-frame clones, some missing. This sample has about 140,000 clones, with around 94% found just once. Specimen: peripheral blood, collected after recovery from COVID-19. Receptor source: an adult who had recovered from COVID-19. The CDR3 runs from the conserved cysteine through the conserved F or W. D genes are given only for firm matches. The size entry is marked missing in some rows and otherwise reads once, few, many or a size class.

>TRBJ1-4|TRBV7-8|NA|NA
TGTGCCAGCAGCGAGGTGCAGGGTACTAATGAAAAACTGTTTTTT
CASSEVQGTNEKLFF
>TRBJ1-2|TRBV3-1/TRBV3-2|NA|NA
TGTGCCAGCAGCCAAGATCTGCGGGACCCCAGGGGCTACACCTTC
CASSQDLRDPRGYTF
>TRBJ2-7|TRBV10-3|NA|NA
TGTGCCATCAGTAACAGTGGGAGCTCCTACGAGCAGTACTTC
CAISNSGSSYEQYF
>TRBJ2-1|TRBV5-5|NA|once
TGTGCCAGCACCAATGGGGTTAGGCTTTACAATGAGCAGTTCTTC
CASTNGVRLYNEQFF
>TRBJ1-6|TRBV18|NA|NA
TGTGCCAGCTCCCCCGCTGCCGGTAATTCACCCCTCCACTTT
CASSPAAGNSPLHF
>TRBJ1-1|TRBV5-1|NA|NA
TGCGCCAGCAGCTTGCCGGGACAGAACACTGAAGCTTTCTTT
CASSLPGQNTEAFF
>TRBJ2-3|TRBV28|TRBD1|NA
TGTGCCAGCTTCCCCCAACAGGGGGAAAGTTTTAGGCAGTATTTT
CASFPQQGESFRQYF
>TRBJ2-7|TRBV24-1|TRBD1|NA
TGTGCCACCAGTGATTCGTCGGAACAGGGGGCCTACGAGCAGTACTTC
CATSDSSEQGAYEQYF
>TRBJ1-3|TRBV28|NA|NA
TGTGCCAGCGGGGAGGGGACTAAATCCGGAAACACCATATATTTT
CASGEGTKSGNTIYF
>TRBJ1-5|TRBV5-4|TRBD1|NA
TGTGCCAGCAGCTGGGGGGGGACAGGGACCGGCGGCAATCAGCCCCAGCATTTT
CASSWGGTGTGGNQPQHF
>TRBJ2-7|TRBV6-5|TRBD2|NA
TGTGCCAGCAGTTACAGGCTAGCGGGAGCTACCTACGAGCAGTACTTC
CASSYRLAGATYEQYF
>TRBJ2-7|TRBV19|TRBD1|NA
TGTGCCAGTAGTAGAGGGACAGGGGGCTACTACGAGCAGTACTTC
CASSRGTGGYYEQYF
>TRBJ2-7|TRBV28|NA|NA
TGTGCCAGCAGTCCATTTCAAGGGAAAGGGGGTCTGTCCTACGAGCAGTACTTC
CASSPFQGKGGLSYEQYF
>TRBJ2-1|TRBV28|NA|once
TGTGCCAGCAGTTTATACGGACGCGAGCAGTTCTTC
CASSLYGREQFF
>TRBJ2-7|TRBV24-1|NA|NA
TGTGCCACCAGTGCTAGCGTTCGACCCTACGAGCAGTACTTC
CATSASVRPYEQYF
>TRBJ2-1|TRBV7-9|TRBD2|NA
TGTGCCAGCAGCTCCCGGGCTAGCGGGGTATACAATGAGCAGTTCTTC
CASSSRASGVYNEQFF
>TRBJ2-5|TRBV9|NA|NA
TGTGCCAGCAGCGTCCGGGGGATAGGACAGGAGACCCAGTACTTC
CASSVRGIGQETQYF
>TRBJ1-5|TRBV9|TRBD1|NA
TGTGCCAGCAGCGGTGGGACAGGGGATCAGCCCCAGCATTTT
CASSGGTGDQPQHF
>TRBJ2-1|TRBV9|NA|NA
TGTGCCAGCAGCAGCCGGGACGGGAGCTCCTACAATGAGCAGTTCTTC
CASSSRDGSSYNEQFF
>TRBJ2-7|TRBV27|NA|once
TGTGCCAGCAGTTTATCCGGGGACACAAGCTACGAGCAGTACTTC
CASSLSGDTSYEQYF
>TRBJ1-1|TRBV6-5|NA|NA
TGTGCCACCCTCTTGAGGGGGAACACTGAAGCTTTCTTT
CATLLRGNTEAFF
>TRBJ1-1|TRBV19|NA|NA
TGTGCCAGCCTCCCCCTTACAGGGAGCAACACTGAAGCTTTCTTT
CASLPLTGSNTEAFF
>TRBJ1-1|TRBV4-1|NA|NA
TGCGCCAGCAGCCAACAAGTCGGCGCGAACACTGAAGCTTTCTTT
CASSQQVGANTEAFF
>TRBJ2-1|TRBV5-1|TRBD1|NA
TGCGCCAGCAGCTGGGGACAGACCGTAAATGAGCAGTTCTTC
CASSWGQTVNEQFF
>TRBJ1-3|TRBV3-1/TRBV3-2|NA|NA
TGTGCCAGCAGCCAAAAAACTGTCGGGACTCCGGGGAGAAACACCATATATTTT
CASSQKTVGTPGRNTIYF
>TRBJ2-5|TRBV7-9|NA|NA
TGTGCCAGCAGCTTAGAAGGGGGTAGATGGGAGACCCAGTACTTC
CASSLEGGRWETQYF
>TRBJ1-2|TRBV5-1|TRBD1|NA
TGCGCCAGCAGCCCAACAGGGGCTGGCTACACCTTC
CASSPTGAGYTF
>TRBJ2-7|TRBV5-1|TRBD2|NA
TGCGCCAGCAGCTTACAGCGGGAGGGCCTAGGCGAGCAGTACTTC
CASSLQREGLGEQYF
>TRBJ2-6|TRBV7-6|TRBD1|few
TGTGCCAGCAGCTTAGTTGGACGAGGGACAGGGGTTTTGGGTGGGGCCAACGTCCTGACTTTC
CASSLVGRGTGVLGGANVLTF